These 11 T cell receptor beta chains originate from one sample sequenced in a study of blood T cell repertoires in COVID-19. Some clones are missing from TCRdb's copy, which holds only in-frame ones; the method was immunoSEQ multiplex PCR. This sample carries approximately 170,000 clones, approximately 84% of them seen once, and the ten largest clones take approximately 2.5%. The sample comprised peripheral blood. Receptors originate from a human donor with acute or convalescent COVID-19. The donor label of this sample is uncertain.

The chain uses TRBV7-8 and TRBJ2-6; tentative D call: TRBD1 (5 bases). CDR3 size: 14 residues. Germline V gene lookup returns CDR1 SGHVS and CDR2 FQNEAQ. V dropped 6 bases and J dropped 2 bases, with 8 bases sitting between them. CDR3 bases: TGTGCCAGCAGTCAGGGTCCTGGGGCCAACGTCCTGACTTTC. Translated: CASSQGPGANVLTF.

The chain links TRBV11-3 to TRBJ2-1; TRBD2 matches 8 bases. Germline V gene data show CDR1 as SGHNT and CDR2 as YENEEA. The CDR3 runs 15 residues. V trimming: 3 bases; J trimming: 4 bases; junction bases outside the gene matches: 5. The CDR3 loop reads CASSFDSGTYNEQFF. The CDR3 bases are TGTGCCAGCAGCTTTGATAGCGGGACATACAATGAGCAGTTCTTC.

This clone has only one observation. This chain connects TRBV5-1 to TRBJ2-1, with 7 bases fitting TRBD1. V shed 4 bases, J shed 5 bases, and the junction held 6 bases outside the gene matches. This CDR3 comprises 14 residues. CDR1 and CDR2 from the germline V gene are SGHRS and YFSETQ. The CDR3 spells CASSPQGTHNEQFF. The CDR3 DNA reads TGCGCCAGCAGCCCACAGGGGACCCACAATGAGCAGTTCTTC.

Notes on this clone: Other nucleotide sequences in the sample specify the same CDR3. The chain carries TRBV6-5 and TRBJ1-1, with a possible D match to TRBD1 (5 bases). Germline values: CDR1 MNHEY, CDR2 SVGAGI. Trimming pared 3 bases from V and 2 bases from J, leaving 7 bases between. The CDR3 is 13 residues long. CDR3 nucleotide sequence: TGTGCCAGCAGTTATCAGGGTAACACTGAAGCTTTCTTT. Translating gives CASSYQGNTEAFF.

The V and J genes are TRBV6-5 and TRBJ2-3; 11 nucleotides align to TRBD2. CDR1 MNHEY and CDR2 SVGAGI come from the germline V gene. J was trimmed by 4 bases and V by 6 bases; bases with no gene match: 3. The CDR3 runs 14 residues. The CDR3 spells CASRPGLAADTQYF. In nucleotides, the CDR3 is TGTGCCAGCAGGCCGGGACTAGCGGCAGATACGCAGTATTTT.

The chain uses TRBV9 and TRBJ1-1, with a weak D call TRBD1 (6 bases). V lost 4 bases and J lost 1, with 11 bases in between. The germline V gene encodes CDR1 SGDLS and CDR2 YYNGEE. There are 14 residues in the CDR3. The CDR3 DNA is TGTGCCAGCAGCATACGGACAGAGAACACTGAAGCTTTCTTT. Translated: CASSIRTENTEAFF.

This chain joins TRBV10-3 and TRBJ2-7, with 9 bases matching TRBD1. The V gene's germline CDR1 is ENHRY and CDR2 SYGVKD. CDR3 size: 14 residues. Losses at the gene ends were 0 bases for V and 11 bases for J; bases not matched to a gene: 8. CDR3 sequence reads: CAISESPGTGIKYF. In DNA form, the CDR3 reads TGTGCCATCAGTGAGTCCCCCGGGACAGGGATTAAGTACTTC.

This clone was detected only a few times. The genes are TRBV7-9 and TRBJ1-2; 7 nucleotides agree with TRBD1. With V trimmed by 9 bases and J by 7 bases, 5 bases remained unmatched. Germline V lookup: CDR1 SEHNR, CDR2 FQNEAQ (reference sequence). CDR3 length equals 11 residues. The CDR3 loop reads CASEGASGYTF. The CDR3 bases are TGTGCCAGTGAGGGGGCAAGTGGCTACACCTTC.

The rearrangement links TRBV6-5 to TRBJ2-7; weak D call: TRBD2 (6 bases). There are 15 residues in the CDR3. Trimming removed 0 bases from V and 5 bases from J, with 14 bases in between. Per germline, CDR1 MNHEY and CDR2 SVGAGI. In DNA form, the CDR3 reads TGTGCCAGCAGTTACTCTTTCGGGACTCTGGACGAGCAGTACTTC. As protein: CASSYSFGTLDEQYF.

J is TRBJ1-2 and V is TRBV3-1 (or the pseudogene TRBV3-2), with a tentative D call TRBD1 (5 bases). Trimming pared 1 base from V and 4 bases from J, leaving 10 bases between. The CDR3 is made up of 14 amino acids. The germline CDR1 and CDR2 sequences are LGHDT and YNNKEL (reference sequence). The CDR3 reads CASSQGGGTYGYTF. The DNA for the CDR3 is TGTGCCAGCAGCCAAGGCGGCGGGACCTATGGCTACACCTTC.

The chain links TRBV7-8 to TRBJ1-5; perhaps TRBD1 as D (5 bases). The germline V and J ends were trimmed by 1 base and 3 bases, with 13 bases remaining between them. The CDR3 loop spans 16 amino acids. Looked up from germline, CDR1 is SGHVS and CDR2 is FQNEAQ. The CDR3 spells CASSLEPGSFNQPQHF. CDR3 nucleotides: TGTGCCAGCAGCTTAGAGCCAGGGTCCTTCAATCAGCCCCAGCATTTT.